The clone carrying this T cell receptor beta chain was counted only a few times. Its antigen is unidentified. Next came a second PCR, run for about 7 to 11 cycles, which used a sample-barcoded 5' primer along with a J-beta primer mix. MiXCR, applied by TCRdb to the 5' RACE reads, yields one record per CDR3 protein. The sample lists more than 650,000 distinct CDR3 sequences, approximately 55% occurring once. The data were taken from a study of blood T cells in healthy people across ages. Germline V gene data show CDR1 as DFQATT and CDR2 as SNEGSKA (reference sequence). The CDR3 is made up of 16 amino acids. V was pared by 0 bases and J by 0 bases, with 15 bases between. Study-level points and caveats: Relative to aged donors, long-lived donors carried more naive CD4+ cells and displayed higher diversity.

The clonotype comes from a man older than 75 in good health. Sequencing was performed on blood. The chain carries TRBV20-1 and TRBJ2-7; tentative D call: TRBD2 (5 bases). The CDR3 nucleotides read TGCAGTGCTAGAGATCACGGTAGCGTAAACTCCTACGAGCAGTACTTC. Protein sequence: CSARDHGSVNSYEQYF.